Listed below are T cell receptor beta chains from one sample, sequenced in a study of T-cell memory formation after mild COVID-19. From the 5' RACE reads, TCRdb called clonotypes with MiXCR, one entry per CDR3 protein. The data show approximately 350,000 distinct CDR3 sequences, 13% seen once. The sequenced sample consisted of PBMCs or a T cell subset sorted from them (not recorded which). The receptor source for this set is a man aged 18-30 years who had mild COVID-19 (a few samples of this study predate the infection). Cell type and time point are not known. CDR3s include the opening cysteine and the closing phenylalanine or tryptophan. Size tells how often a clone was seen (once, few, many) or the class of an expanded clone, and some rows leave it out.

v_gene	j_gene	abundance	CDR3aa
TRBV7-2	TRBJ1-2	NA	CASSLRAGDGYTF
TRBV5-1	TRBJ1-1	NA	CASSPEAQGEAFF
TRBV4-1	TRBJ1-1	medium-sized	CASSQREVTEAFF
TRBV20-1	TRBJ2-2	NA	CSVQRNAGELFF
TRBV30	TRBJ2-5	many	CAWREPQETQYF
TRBV7-2	TRBJ1-5	few	CASSLLGGQPQHF
TRBV7-2	TRBJ2-1	many	CASSSDRDSWVQFF
TRBV24-1	TRBJ1-2	NA	CATSFGTGYGYTF
TRBV10-3	TRBJ2-1	NA	CAISTGGDNEQFF
TRBV4-3	TRBJ2-6	few	CASSHTTGSGANVLTF
TRBV7-2	TRBJ2-1	few	CASSLGGTTANEQFF
TRBV28	TRBJ1-3	NA	CASSFTGGNTIYF
TRBV11-2	TRBJ1-4	NA	CASSPDRVTNEKLFF
TRBV5-1	TRBJ2-3	NA	CASSFESTPDTQYF
TRBV5-1	TRBJ2-3	few	CASSLGHLTDTQYF
TRBV7-9	TRBJ1-5	NA	CASAEDGQPQHF
TRBV6-5	TRBJ2-6	many	CASSYLVGGGNVLTF
TRBV7-9	TRBJ1-5	few	CASRTGDQPQHF
TRBV11-2	TRBJ1-5	NA	CASSPLIGLNQPQHF
TRBV27	TRBJ2-1	NA	CASSRLGQGGFNEQFF